Below, 32 T cell receptor beta chains from the same sample are listed, as sequenced in a study of cytomegalovirus exposure and HLA in healthy donors (dated by TCRdb to 2016 to 2017). The method behind the library was the immunoSEQ multiplex PCR assay. A mixture of 60 forward primers for TCR Vbeta segments and 13 reverse primers for TCR Jbeta segments was used in the multiplex PCR. TCRdb re-hosts the immuneACCESS table, in-frame sequences only. Its copies lack some clones; in the studies checked, an unresolved V gene accounts for under half of them, and the cause for the rest is not known. The sample yields 190,000 or so clones; 75% to 85% were counted once. About 0.64% of the sample rests with the top ten. Source material: PBMCs. The receptors come from a boy between 10 and 17 years old in good health and CMV-seronegative.

The J gene is TRBJ2-7, the V gene TRBV30; D gene unclear. V shed 3 bases and J shed 4 bases, with 10 bases lying between them. The CDR3 has 12 residues. Germline V gives CDR1 GTSNPN, CDR2 SVGIG (reference sequence). CDR3 sequence reads: CAWSPTLYEQYF. The CDR3, as DNA: TGTGCCTGGAGCCCGACACTTTACGAGCAGTACTTC.

This clone was counted only a few times. One junction end disagrees with the germline gene, perhaps due to a read error. V is TRBV15 and J is TRBJ2-5; D perhaps matches TRBD2 (7 bases). CDR1 LNHNV and CDR2 YYDKDF come from the germline V gene (reference sequence). This CDR3 region has 15 residues. Written as DNA, the CDR3 is TGTGCCACCAGCAGCGGGGGGCGGTACCAAGAGGCCCAGTACTTC. The encoded protein is CATSSGGRYQEAQYF.

The J gene is TRBJ1-4, the V gene TRBV2, with TRBD1 matching over 7 bases. V was pared by 2 bases and J by 8 bases, with 5 bases of the junction left unmatched. The CDR3 runs to 14 residues. The germline V gene encodes CDR1 SNHLY and CDR2 FYNNEI. The CDR3 coding sequence is TGTGCCAGCAGTGAAAGTTTGGGACAGGAAAAACTGTTTTTT. Its protein product is CASSESLGQEKLFF.

This clone appeared once. The chain recombines TRBV6-1 with TRBJ1-5, with a tentative D call TRBD1 (6 bases). Germline CDR1 reads MNHNS; CDR2 reads SASEGT. Trimming left V 0 bases short and J 4 bases short, with 13 bases between. The CDR3 contains 16 residues. In nucleotides, the CDR3 is TGTGCCAGCAGTGAAGCAGGGGGGGTCGGAAATCAGCCCCAGCATTTT. Its protein is CASSEAGGVGNQPQHF.

The rearrangement joins TRBV6-1 to TRBJ2-3, with D possibly matching TRBD1 (5 bases). The germline CDR1 and CDR2 sequences are MNHNS and SASEGT. CDR3 length equals 17 residues. Trimming left V 3 bases short and J 2 bases short, with 18 bases between. CDR3 residues: CASSEAGRMEFTDTQYF. The CDR3 nucleotides read TGTGCCAGCAGTGAGGCAGGGCGGATGGAATTCACAGATACGCAGTATTTT.

This chain joins TRBV23-1 and TRBJ1-2; tentative D call: TRBD1 (5 bases). TRBV23-1 is an open reading frame, and its role is uncertain. V gave up 2 bases and J gave up 0 bases, with 13 bases separating them. The CDR3 length is 16 residues. The CDR3 spells CASSQPRGNTNYGYTF. The CDR3 nucleotides read TGCGCCAGCAGTCAACCACGGGGGAACACTAACTATGGCTACACCTTC.

The genes are TRBV5-1 and TRBJ2-7, with TRBD2 as a possible D gene (8 bases). The germline V gene encodes CDR1 SGHRS and CDR2 YFSETQ. CDR3 length: 16 residues. Trimming stripped 6 bases from V and 7 bases from J, with 26 bases between. In DNA form, the CDR3 reads TGCGCCAGCACCCCGGCGGGGGGCCTCCAGGGGGGGGAGCAGTACTTC. This translates into CASTPAGGLQGGEQYF.

Of note for this clone: Other DNA sequences from this sample encode an identical CDR3 as well. The V gene is TRBV9, the J gene TRBJ1-5; D is uncertain. The length of the CDR3 is 12 residues. Looked up from germline, CDR1 is SGDLS and CDR2 is YYNGEE. V was pared by 5 bases and J by 4 bases, with 7 bases between. The CDR3 DNA is TGTGCCAGCAGTAGAGGGAATCAGCCCCAGCATTTT. Translating it yields CASSRGNQPQHF.

The count of this clone is one. CDR3 DNA: TGTGCCACCAGCAGAGAGGGCAGCCTATATAGCAATCAGCCCCAGCATTTT. The encoded protein is CATSREGSLYSNQPQHF. This sequence joins TRBV15 and TRBJ1-5, with D unresolved. V was cut by 0 bases and J by 0 bases, with 12 bases left in between. The CDR3 is 17 amino acids. Germline V CDR1 and CDR2: LNHNV, YYDKDF (reference sequence). Full variable domain (rest looked up from reference TRBV15 and TRBJ1-5): DAMVIQNPRYQVTQFGKPVTLSCSQTLNHNVMYWYQQKSSQAPKLLFHYYDKDFNNEADTPDNFQSRRPNTSFCFLDIRSPGLGDTAMYLCATSREGSLYSNQPQHFGDGTRLSIL.

The rearrangement joins TRBV6-5 to TRBJ2-5; TRBD2 agrees at 8 bases. The end of the DNA fits TRBJ2-7 better, so the J call may be wrong. The CDR3 length is 15 residues. Germline assignment: CDR1 MNHEY and CDR2 SVGAGI. CDR3 amino acids: CASTQSRASGYEQYF. The CDR3 DNA follows: TGTGCCAGCACCCAATCGCGGGCTAGCGGGTACGAGCAGTACTTC.

This clone was picked up a small number of times. The chain joins TRBV7-9 to TRBJ2-2; 8 bases fit TRBD1. This CDR3 is built from 15 residues. V was pared by 5 bases and J by 1 base, with 3 bases of the junction left unmatched. Germline assignment: CDR1 SEHNR and CDR2 FQNEAQ (reference sequence). The DNA for the CDR3 is TGTGCCAGCAGCCAAGGGACAGGGAACACCGGGGAGCTGTTTTTT. Its translation: CASSQGTGNTGELFF.

This chain joins TRBV19 and TRBJ1-4; D unclear. Per germline, CDR1 LNHDA and CDR2 SQIVND (reference sequence). CDR3 length: 16 residues. Trimming stripped 2 bases from V and 0 bases from J, with 10 bases between. The CDR3 is CASSIWSFATNEKLFF. CDR3 coding DNA: TGTGCCAGTAGTATATGGAGCTTTGCAACTAATGAAAAACTGTTTTTT. The variable domain in full, completed from reference TRBV19 and TRBJ1-4, reads DGGITQSPKYLFRKEGQNVTLSCEQNLNHDAMYWYRQDPGQGLRLIYYSQIVNDFQKGDIAEGYSVSREKKESFPLTVTSAQKNPTAFYLCASSIWSFATNEKLFFGSGTQLSVL.

The chain carries TRBV30 and TRBJ2-7, with no clear D. Per the germline V gene, CDR1 is GTSNPN and CDR2 is SVGIG (reference sequence). V gave up 1 base and J gave up 4 bases, with 11 bases separating them. The CDR3 contains 13 residues. The CDR3 sequence: CAWSAQSRYEQYF. The DNA of the CDR3 is TGTGCCTGGAGTGCACAGTCCCGGTACGAGCAGTACTTC.

The chain carries TRBV14 and TRBJ2-5, with D perhaps TRBD2 (5 bases). The end of the DNA is better explained by TRBJ2-7, so the J call may be wrong. From germline, CDR1 is SGHDN and CDR2 FVKESK. The CDR3 sequence is 16 residues long. DNA for the CDR3: TGTGCCAGCAGCCAATGGAGGATTGAGGGCTCCTACGAGCAGTACTTC. It translates to CASSQWRIEGSYEQYF.

There are a few counts of this clone. The chain employs TRBV27 and TRBJ1-4; 10 positions match TRBD1. With 1 base clipped from V and 7 bases from J, the junction kept 9 bases outside the gene matches. The CDR3 covers 17 residues. The germline V gene has CDR1 MNHEY and CDR2 SMNVEV (reference sequence). CDR3: CASSLLIPGQGSEKLFF. The DNA of the CDR3 is TGTGCCAGCAGTTTATTGATACCGGGACAGGGGAGTGAAAAACTGTTTTTT.

V is TRBV4-3 and J is TRBJ2-7; 9 nucleotides agree with TRBD1. The V segment lost 6 bases and the J segment 2 bases; nucleotides outside the gene matches: 17. Germline-derived CDR1 and CDR2 are LGHNA and YSLEER. The CDR3 extends over 18 amino acids. DNA for the CDR3: TGCGCCAGCAGTCGGTGGATATCCGGGACAGGGAAAACCTACGAGCAGTACTTC. Translating gives CASSRWISGTGKTYEQYF.

The CDR3 bases are TGTGCCAGCAGCTTTGGCAGGGTCGGCTACACCTTC. Protein sequence: CASSFGRVGYTF. The chain combines TRBV7-2 with TRBJ1-2, with D possibly TRBD1 on 5 matching bases. Trimming cost V 3 bases and J 8 bases, with 10 bases left between them. There are 12 residues in the CDR3. Per the germline V gene, CDR1 is SGHTA and CDR2 is FQGNSA.

V and J are TRBV4-3 and TRBJ1-1; 9 nucleotides align to TRBD1. The germline CDR1 and CDR2 sequences are LGHNA and YSLEER. V was pared by 4 bases and J by 3 bases, with 0 bases of the junction left unmatched. The CDR3 spans 13 residues. This CDR3 reads CASSRQGDTEAFF. CDR3 DNA: TGCGCCAGCAGCCGACAGGGGGACACTGAAGCTTTCTTT.

Turning to this clone: Other DNA sequences in the sample encode the same CDR3. This chain links TRBV5-6 with TRBJ1-1; 7 nucleotides align to TRBD1. Germline V CDR1 and CDR2: SGHDT, YYEEEE. The CDR3 runs to 14 residues. The ends lost 3 bases at V and 5 bases at J; junction bases unmatched: 7. CDR3 loop: CASSSNRGGTEAFF. The CDR3 region has the DNA TGTGCCAGCAGCTCCAACAGGGGAGGTACTGAAGCTTTCTTT.

Details on this clone: The junction differs from germline at one of its ends, possibly a read error. The rearrangement uses TRBV7-7 and TRBJ2-7; 9 bases are a match to TRBD1. CDR3 size: 15 residues. Germline V gives CDR1 SSHAT, CDR2 FNYEAQ (reference sequence). For the CDR3, the DNA is TGTGCTAGCAGCGAGACCGGGACAGGGATCTACGAGCAGTACTTC. Translating it yields CASSETGTGIYEQYF.

The V gene is TRBV4-2, the J gene TRBJ2-5; 7 bases fit TRBD2. The ends lost 0 bases at V and 5 bases at J; junction bases unmatched: 12. The CDR3 is made up of 17 amino acids. Germline assignment: CDR1 LGHNA and CDR2 YNFKEQ. The CDR3 nucleotides are TGTGCCAGCAGCCAAGAGGGAGGGTCGAGTATGGGGGAGACCCAGTACTTC. This sequence encodes CASSQEGGSSMGETQYF.

The chain combines TRBV6-6 with TRBJ2-7; 7 nucleotides agree with TRBD1. From germline, CDR1 is MNHNY and CDR2 SVGAGI (reference sequence). The CDR3 has 15 amino acids. V shed 2 bases, J shed 2 bases, and the junction held 6 bases outside the gene matches. CDR3 nucleotides: TGTGCCAGCAGTTACGACAGGGAGCCTACCTACGAGCAGTACTTC. Its translation: CASSYDREPTYEQYF.

This clone was seen once. The chain links TRBV4-1 to TRBJ2-3; 7 positions agree with TRBD2. Per the germline V gene, CDR1 is MGHRA and CDR2 is YSYEKL. The J segment lost 5 bases and the V segment lost 1 base, leaving 12 bases of the junction unmatched. CDR3 size: 17 residues. The CDR3 reads CASSQGLGREKIDTQYF. The CDR3 DNA reads as TGCGCCAGCAGCCAAGGGTTGGGGCGGGAGAAGATAGATACGCAGTATTTT.

The V and J genes are TRBV10-3 and TRBJ1-1, with D possibly TRBD1 on 6 matching bases. Between the trimmed V and J ends, which lost 3 bases and 0 bases, there was a span of 14 bases. This CDR3 spans 16 amino acids. Germline CDR1 reads ENHRY; CDR2 reads SYGVKD. This CDR3 is CAISDTGFGMNTEAFF. The CDR3 DNA is TGTGCCATCAGTGACACAGGGTTTGGTATGAACACTGAAGCTTTCTTT.

The rearrangement links TRBV28 to TRBJ2-1, with 9 bases that match TRBD2. Germline assignment: CDR1 MDHEN and CDR2 SYDVKM. Trimming took 8 bases from V and 3 from J; bases not matched to a gene: 20. The CDR3 sequence is 19 residues long. CDR3 DNA sequence: TGTGCCAGCCGAATAACCAACCCTACTAGCGGGCCTCTCTACAATGAGCAGTTCTTC. Translated, it gives CASRITNPTSGPLYNEQFF.

The V gene is TRBV15, the J gene TRBJ2-7, with 8 bases lining up with TRBD2. Germline CDR1 reads LNHNV; CDR2 reads YYDKDF (reference sequence). V lost 0 bases and J lost 7; bases outside the gene matches: 11. The length of the CDR3 is 16 residues. In DNA form, the CDR3 reads TGTGCCACCAGCAGAGATGGGCTAGCGGGCCTAGGGGAGCAGTACTTC. Translating gives CATSRDGLAGLGEQYF.

The chain has TRBV5-6 and TRBJ1-4; D uncertain. This CDR3 is 14 amino acids long. Germline V gives CDR1 SGHDT, CDR2 YYEEEE. Between the trimmed V and J ends, which lost 0 bases and 4 bases, there was a span of 7 bases. The CDR3 bases are TGTGCCAGCAGCTTGGGGGCCTATAATGAAAAACTGTTTTTT. It encodes CASSLGAYNEKLFF.

The V gene is TRBV19, the J gene TRBJ2-2; the match to TRBD2 covers 7 bases. Germline V gene sequence: CDR1 LNHDA, CDR2 SQIVND (reference sequence). The CDR3 has 14 residues. V was clipped by 10 bases and J by 4 bases; unmatched bases: 9. The CDR3 protein is CATLIPGGTGELFF. In DNA form, the CDR3 reads TGTGCCACTTTAATTCCGGGGGGCACCGGGGAGCTGTTTTTT.

This chain links TRBV6-1 with TRBJ1-5; D gene uncertain. CDR1 and CDR2 from the germline V gene are MNHNS and SASEGT. There are 14 residues in the CDR3. V lost 2 bases to trimming and J lost 0 bases, with 5 bases between them. The CDR3 DNA is TGTGCCAGCAGTGAATTCCGTAGCAATCAGCCCCAGCATTTT. It codes for CASSEFRSNQPQHF.

About this clone itself: The junction departs from germline at one end; a sequencing error may be responsible. The V call is TRBV10-2, the J call TRBJ1-4; D remains ambiguous. Germline-derived CDR1 and CDR2 are WSHSY and SAAADI. There are 14 residues in the CDR3. The CDR3 sequence: CASFERMDNGKLFF. CDR3 in DNA: TGCGCCAGCTTCGAGAGGATGGATAATGGAAAACTGTTTTTT.

This sequence joins TRBV30 and TRBJ2-7, with D maybe TRBD1 (7 bases). The V end lost 4 bases, the J end lost 7 bases, and 17 bases lay between the germline ends. Germline V gene sequence: CDR1 GTSNPN, CDR2 SVGIG (reference sequence). The CDR3 loop spans 13 amino acids. The CDR3 sequence is CAWTGGYNGEQYF. CDR3 nucleotides: TGTGCCTGGACAGGGGGGTATAATGGGGAGCAGTACTTC.

The genes are TRBV7-9 and TRBJ2-4, with a possible D match to TRBD2 (5 bases). Trimming left V 4 bases short and J 0 bases short, with 10 bases between. Germline CDR1 SEHNR, CDR2 FQNEAQ (reference sequence). The CDR3 sequence is 15 residues long. The CDR3 loop is CASSSEGRAKNIQYF. CDR3 sequence (DNA): TGTGCCAGCAGCTCCGAGGGCCGAGCCAAAAACATTCAGTACTTC. Variable domain in full (rest from reference TRBV7-9 and TRBJ2-4): DTGVSQNPRHKITKRGQNVTFRCDPISEHNRLYWYRQTLGQGPEFLTYFQNEAQLEKSRLLSDRFSAERPKGSFSTLEIQRTEQGDSAMYLCASSSEGRAKNIQYFGAGTRLSVL.